Below, 22 T cell receptor beta chains from the same sample are listed, as sequenced in a study of blood T cells in healthy people across ages. With a J-beta primer mix and a sample-barcoded 5' primer, a second PCR ran about 6 to 11 cycles. Each CDR3 protein gets one entry after TCRdb re-called the 5' RACE reads with MiXCR. The sample carries some 760,000 distinct CDR3 sequences, 20% to 25% recorded once. These same records also appear under a second study, on T cells of mothers and their children.

The sequenced sample consisted of blood. All receptors come from a boy aged 5-17 years in good health.

This clonotype turned up a few times. The genes are TRBV28 and TRBJ2-1, with 9 bases identical to TRBD1. Germline values: CDR1 MDHEN, CDR2 SYDVKM. The ends lost 4 bases at V and 4 bases at J; junction bases unmatched: 11. The CDR3 spans 17 residues. Here the CDR3 reads CASSSYKQGALYNEQFF. The CDR3 DNA sequence: TGTGCCAGCAGTTCCTATAAACAGGGGGCCTTATACAATGAGCAGTTCTTC.

This clonotype was observed a handful of times. This chain links TRBV6-9 with TRBJ2-7; possibly TRBD1 for D (6 bases). The V gene lost 7 bases and the J gene lost 10 bases, with 14 bases spanning the gap. Germline CDR1 is MNHGY and CDR2 is SVAAGI. The CDR3 spans 11 residues. This CDR3 is CASNNTGKQYF. CDR3 coding DNA: TGTGCCAGCAACAATACAGGGAAACAGTACTTC.

The V call is TRBV25-1, the J call TRBJ1-1; D might be TRBD1 (5 bases). Germline V gene data show CDR1 as MGHDK and CDR2 as SYGVNS. V was trimmed by 5 bases and J by 1 base, leaving 14 bases between them. The CDR3 runs to 15 residues. The CDR3 DNA reads as TGTGCCAGCAGTCCACAGTACGGGGGGAACACTGAAGCTTTCTTT. Its protein is CASSPQYGGNTEAFF.

This clonotype was observed a handful of times. The J gene is TRBJ2-5, the V gene TRBV5-1, with TRBD2 matching 12 bases. The germline CDR1 and CDR2 sequences are SGHRS and YFSETQ. The CDR3 is 17 amino acids. V shed 3 bases and J 2 bases; nucleotides not matched to a gene: 8. This CDR3 is CASSSGLAGWRQETQYF. CDR3 nucleotides: TGCGCCAGCAGCTCCGGACTAGCGGGGTGGAGGCAAGAGACCCAGTACTTC. Full variable domain (outside the CDR3, taken from reference TRBV5-1 and TRBJ2-5): KAGVTQTPRYLIKTRGQQVTLSCSPISGHRSVSWYQQTPGQGLQFLFEYFSETQRNKGNFPGRFSGRQFSNSRSEMNVSTLELGDSALYLCASSSGLAGWRQETQYFGPGTRLLVL.

The chain couples TRBV2 to TRBJ2-5; maybe TRBD1 (5 bases). The germline V gene has CDR1 SNHLY and CDR2 FYNNEI. V was trimmed by 6 bases and J by 1 base, leaving 9 bases between them. This CDR3 has 13 amino acids. The CDR3 nucleotides read TGTGCCAGCAGACACAGGCTCCAAGAGACCCAGTACTTC. This gives the protein CASRHRLQETQYF.

The chain recombines TRBV19 with TRBJ2-7; D is unresolved. Germline V gene sequence: CDR1 LNHDA, CDR2 SQIVND (reference sequence). The CDR3 contains 13 residues. V was trimmed by 3 bases and J by 7 bases, leaving 13 bases between them. CDR3 nucleotides: TGTGCCAGTAGTATGCGATCGGTCGGGGAGCAGTACTTC. Protein sequence: CASSMRSVGEQYF.

This clonotype occurred a few times. The V and J genes are TRBV3-1 and TRBJ2-7; 7 bases map to TRBD1. This CDR3 has 16 amino acids. The V gene's germline CDR1 is LGHDT and CDR2 YNNKEL (reference sequence). The trim removed 2 bases at V and 1 base at J, leaving 8 bases unmatched. CDR3 nucleotides: TGTGCCAGCAGCCAACTGGGGGACAGAGGATCCTACGAGCAGTACTTC. Protein product: CASSQLGDRGSYEQYF.

This clonotype was observed a handful of times. An end of the junction differs from the germline gene, which may be a read error. The V call is TRBV28, the J call TRBJ2-1, with TRBD2 as a possible D gene (6 bases). This CDR3 spans 14 amino acids. Germline-derived CDR1 and CDR2 are MDHEN and SYDVKM. The CDR3 loop is CAGSGGTYGNEQFF. The CDR3 DNA follows: TGTGCCGGCAGTGGCGGGACCTACGGCAATGAGCAGTTCTTC.

The J gene is TRBJ1-2, the V gene TRBV4-3; 7 nucleotides align to TRBD1. The V and J ends lost 1 base and 0 bases, in that order; junction bases with no gene match: 2. CDR3 length: 15 residues. Germline lookup yields CDR1 LGHNA and CDR2 YSLEER. The CDR3 DNA reads TGCGCCAGCAGCCAAGGGGACAGCTCTAACTATGGCTACACCTTC. Protein product: CASSQGDSSNYGYTF.

The chain carries TRBV2 and TRBJ2-3; TRBD2 agrees at 7 bases. The germline CDR1 and CDR2 sequences are SNHLY and FYNNEI. Unmatched junction bases numbered 5, after V lost 7 bases and J lost 1 base. The CDR3 length is 14 residues. The CDR3 loop is CASIGTTRTDTQYF. CDR3 sequence (DNA): TGTGCCAGCATCGGGACTACCCGCACAGATACGCAGTATTTT.

CDR3 in DNA: TGTGCCAGCAGCGTAGGGAAAGGATCCTACGAGCAGTACTTC. It specifies CASSVGKGSYEQYF. The rearrangement uses TRBV9 and TRBJ2-7; no definite D call. The V and J ends lost 0 bases and 1 base respectively, with 8 bases between them. Per germline, CDR1 SGDLS and CDR2 YYNGEE. The CDR3 has 14 residues.

V usage is TRBV4-3 and J usage is TRBJ1-2, with a possible D match to TRBD1 (5 bases). The CDR3 is 14 amino acids. The V end was cut by 0 bases, the J end by 4 bases, with 9 bases between. Per the germline V gene, CDR1 is LGHNA and CDR2 is YSLEER. The CDR3 is CASSQDAGRYGYTF. The CDR3 DNA follows: TGCGCCAGCAGCCAAGATGCGGGGCGCTATGGCTACACCTTC.

This clonotype was counted once. The genes are TRBV7-9 and TRBJ1-4; D ambiguous. This CDR3 spans 14 amino acids. Germline CDR1 SEHNR, CDR2 FQNEAQ (reference sequence). Trimming cost V 5 bases and J 7 bases, with 14 bases left between them. CDR3 protein: CASSLLKNGEKLFF. The CDR3 DNA sequence: TGTGCCAGCAGCCTCCTAAAGAATGGTGAAAAACTGTTTTTT.

This clonotype was counted only a few times. V usage is TRBV20-1 and J usage is TRBJ2-2; TRBD1 aligns across 7 bases. Germline V gene sequence: CDR1 DFQATT, CDR2 SNEGSKA (reference sequence). V dropped 3 bases and J dropped 4; count of bases not matched to a gene: 14. CDR3 length: 17 residues. Here the CDR3 DNA reads TGCAGTGCTAGGGCCGGGACAGACAAGACTATCACCGGGGAGCTGTTTTTT. Protein: CSARAGTDKTITGELFF.

This clonotype occurred a few times. V usage is TRBV27 and J usage is TRBJ1-5; a possible D gene is TRBD1 (6 bases). Germline-derived CDR1 and CDR2 are MNHEY and SMNVEV (reference sequence). The V end lost 6 bases, the J end lost 5 bases, and 23 bases lay between the germline ends. This CDR3 is built from 17 residues. The DNA for the CDR3 is TGTGCCAGCAGCCCATGGTCAGACAGGAAAGAGGATCAGCCCCAGCATTTT. It codes for CASSPWSDRKEDQPQHF.

This clonotype has more than one count but fewer than ten. The V call is TRBV27, the J call TRBJ1-4; D gene ambiguous. CDR1 MNHEY and CDR2 SMNVEV come from the germline V gene (reference sequence). V was cut by 8 bases and J by 0 bases, with 16 bases left in between. This CDR3 contains 16 residues. CDR3 amino acids: CASGRLGFATNEKLFF. The CDR3 DNA is TGTGCCAGCGGGCGGTTGGGATTTGCAACTAATGAAAAACTGTTTTTT.

The chain employs TRBV4-3 and TRBJ2-5; D is perhaps TRBD1 (6 bases). Germline V gene lookup returns CDR1 LGHNA and CDR2 YSLEER. Deletions cut 3 bases from V and 3 bases from J, with 17 bases between. CDR3 length equals 16 residues. CDR3 sequence reads: CASSQNTWTEKETQYF. The DNA of the CDR3 is TGCGCCAGCAGCCAGAATACCTGGACAGAGAAAGAGACCCAGTACTTC.

The gene calls are TRBV3-1 and TRBJ2-5, with D maybe TRBD2 (6 bases). V was cut by 4 bases and J by 2 bases, with 23 bases left in between. The CDR3 is made up of 18 amino acids. Germline CDR1 is LGHDT and CDR2 is YNNKEL (reference sequence). The CDR3 DNA is TGTGCCAGCAGCCGACTATCATCCGGGCGGGGTGTTCAAGAGACCCAGTACTTC. Translating gives CASSRLSSGRGVQETQYF.

CDR3 in DNA: TGTGCCAGCAGTCCGACAGGGGGCTCTGGAAACACCATATATTTT. Its protein product is CASSPTGGSGNTIYF. V usage is TRBV2 and J usage is TRBJ1-3; 9 nucleotides line up with TRBD1. Germline V CDR1 and CDR2: SNHLY, FYNNEI. Losses at the gene ends were 5 bases for V and 0 bases for J; bases not matched to a gene: 2. This CDR3 spans 15 amino acids. The full variable domain, with the rest looked up from reference TRBV2 and TRBJ1-3, is EPEVTQTPSHQVTQMGQEVILRCVPISNHLYFYWYRQILGQKVEFLVSFYNNEISEKSEIFDDQFSVERPDGSNFTLKIRSTKLEDSAMYFCASSPTGGSGNTIYFGEGSWLTVV.

The sample holds a few counts of this clonotype. The CDR3 DNA follows: TGCGCCAGCAGCCTCTCTGGGGGTCGGGACGAGCAGTACTTC. Its translation is CASSLSGGRDEQYF. This sequence joins TRBV4-3 and TRBJ2-7; either TRBD1 or TRBD2 may supply D (5 bases each). The V end lost 4 bases, the J end lost 5 bases, and 15 bases lay between the germline ends. The CDR3 extends over 14 amino acids. Germline loops: CDR1 LGHNA, CDR2 YSLEER.

This clonotype was counted between two and nine times. The V gene is TRBV25-1, the J gene TRBJ2-3; 8 bases match TRBD2. CDR1 and CDR2 (germline): MGHDK, SYGVNS. V lost 3 bases, J lost 5 bases, and 4 bases stayed unmatched. There are 14 residues in the CDR3. DNA for the CDR3: TGTGCCAGCAGTGAGGCGGGAGGTCAAGATACGCAGTATTTT. Its translation: CASSEAGGQDTQYF. The full variable domain, rest sourced from reference TRBV25-1 and TRBJ2-3, is EADIYQTPRYLVIGTGKKITLECSQTMGHDKMYWYQQDPGMELHLIHYSYGVNSTEKGDLSSESTVSRIRTEHFPLTLESARPSHTSQYLCASSEAGGQDTQYFGPGTRLTVL.

The chain joins TRBV28 to TRBJ1-6; possibly TRBD1 for D (5 bases). Deletions cut 3 bases from V and 11 bases from J, with 11 bases between. Germline V gene sequence: CDR1 MDHEN, CDR2 SYDVKM. The CDR3 totals 13 residues. CDR3 sequence (DNA): TGTGCCAGCAGTTTTCAGGGATCGGCACCCCTCCACTTT. It specifies CASSFQGSAPLHF.